Shown below are 3 T cell receptor beta chains from a single sample sequenced in a study of human T cells and chemical hapten exposure. TCRdb ran MiXCR on the RACE reads and lists one entry per CDR3 protein. The sample lists fewer than 200,000 distinct CDR3 sequences, more than 25% seen once, with under 3% in the top ten. Stated time point: pre-sensitization, week 0. Described treatment: therapeutic diphenylcyclopropenone sensitization with weekly scalp DPC. The source was whole blood, collected in connection with sensitization to the hapten diphenylcyclopropenone (DPC). These receptor sequences come from a woman aged 30 to 39 with alopecia areata. Some clones in this sample may be carry-over from other donors' samples.

This chain joins TRBV27 and TRBJ1-1; D is ambiguous. CDR3 length: 13 residues. Germline V gene lookup returns CDR1 MNHEY and CDR2 SMNVEV (reference sequence). The V end was cut by 1 base, the J end by 4 bases, with 7 bases between. The CDR3 coding sequence is TGTGCCAGCAGTTTATGGGAGGCCACTGAAGCTTTCTTT. Protein product: CASSLWEATEAFF.

The rearrangement links TRBV28 to TRBJ1-5; the D gene is possibly TRBD1 (6 bases). The CDR3 has 15 residues. Deletions cut 3 bases from V and 7 bases from J, with 16 bases between. Germline CDR1 is MDHEN and CDR2 is SYDVKM. The CDR3 DNA sequence: TGTGCCAGCAGTTTTATTTCCAGGGGAGTCCAGCCCCAGCATTTT. The encoded protein is CASSFISRGVQPQHF.

This clonotype showed up just a few times. The chain couples TRBV15 to TRBJ2-5; 7 nucleotides match TRBD1. From germline, CDR1 is LNHNV and CDR2 YYDKDF (reference sequence). CDR3 size: 14 residues. Trimming took 4 bases from V and 2 from J; bases not matched to a gene: 4. CDR3 residues: CATSNNRGQETQYF. CDR3 DNA sequence: TGTGCCACCAGCAACAACAGGGGACAAGAGACCCAGTACTTC.